These 6 T cell receptor beta chains were all obtained from the same sample, sequenced in a study of T-cell reconstitution after alpha-beta-depleted transplantation in children. Library preparation (for TCRbeta) was performed with unique molecular identifiers. TCRdb re-called the PCR reads with MiXCR, one entry per CDR3 protein. This sample has more than 550,000 distinct CDR3 sequences, with 8% to 11% found just once. The sample here was PBMCs from the stem cell graft donor, taken from the stem cell graft. Source of these receptors: a human donor who donated a stem cell graft to a child with acute myeloid leukemia.

This clonotype was recorded at least ten times. This chain links TRBV20-1 with TRBJ2-1; D might be TRBD1 (5 bases). CDR1 is DFQATT, CDR2 SNEGSKA, per germline (reference sequence). The CDR3 contains 13 residues. The ends were cut back, 6 bases at V and 4 bases at J, with 13 bases in the middle. The CDR3 here is CSADPPGYNEQFF. CDR3 sequence (DNA): TGCAGTGCCGACCCCCCAGGGTACAATGAGCAGTTCTTC.

This clonotype occurred many times. The gene calls are TRBV4-3 and TRBJ2-2; no firm D call. The CDR3 covers 17 residues. Germline V gives CDR1 LGHNA, CDR2 YSLEER. Trimming took off 0 bases at V and 6 bases at J, with 17 bases between the two ends. Written as DNA, the CDR3 is TGCGCCAGCAGCCAAGAAGCCGTCCAGCTTGCCGCCGGGGAGCTGTTTTTT. Its translation is CASSQEAVQLAAGELFF.

This clonotype has more than one count but fewer than ten. This chain uses TRBV28 with TRBJ1-2; D perhaps matches TRBD1 (5 bases). Looked up from germline, CDR1 is MDHEN and CDR2 is SYDVKM. CDR3 length: 13 residues. V was shortened by 7 bases and J by 5 bases, with 14 bases between the two germline ends. The CDR3 sequence is CASIGGDGYGYTF. The CDR3 DNA reads TGTGCCAGCATTGGGGGGGATGGTTATGGCTACACCTTC.

This clonotype was counted between two and nine times. V usage is TRBV20-1 and J usage is TRBJ2-2; no firm D call. Trimming pared 1 base from V and 3 bases from J, leaving 12 bases between. The CDR3 sequence is 15 residues long. Looked up from germline, CDR1 is DFQATT and CDR2 is SNEGSKA (reference sequence). The CDR3 DNA reads as TGCAGTGCTAGAGGGTCTCCAACCGACACCGGGGAGCTGTTTTTT. Its protein product is CSARGSPTDTGELFF.

This chain connects TRBV5-5 to TRBJ2-1; 8 nucleotides agree with TRBD2. V shed 4 bases and J 5 bases; nucleotides not matched to a gene: 8. The CDR3 consists of 15 residues. Per germline, CDR1 SGHKS and CDR2 YYEKEE (reference sequence). This CDR3 is CASSHTSGYNNEQFF. DNA for the CDR3: TGTGCCAGCAGCCACACTAGCGGATATAACAATGAGCAGTTCTTC.

The chain carries TRBV20-1 and TRBJ2-7; TRBD2 matches at 8 bases. The ends lost 2 bases at V and 2 bases at J; junction bases unmatched: 2. The CDR3 length is 13 residues. Germline V lookup: CDR1 DFQATT, CDR2 SNEGSKA (reference sequence). This CDR3 reads CSARRSGAYEQYF. The CDR3 DNA sequence: TGCAGTGCTAGACGTAGCGGGGCCTACGAGCAGTACTTC.